The 28 T cell receptor beta chains below were found in one sample sequenced in a study of T cell clonality in common variable immunodeficiency. What these receptors recognize is not known. Findings of the study overall: Common variable immunodeficiency TCR beta sequences reportedly had fewer deletions and N-nucleotide insertions.

Here immunoSEQ multiplex PCR was the method, and the copy in TCRdb shows in-frame clones only, minus some. Recorded here are 30,000 to 35,000 clones, none singletons. Input material: peripheral blood mononuclear cells. All receptors come from a human donor with common variable immunodeficiency.

This clone was counted between two and nine times. The read ends 3 residues early relative to the CDR3; the germline J gene fills the gap. The V and J genes are TRBV2 and TRBJ2-3, with D possibly matching TRBD1 (5 bases). The CDR3 totals 15 residues. From germline, CDR1 is SNHLY and CDR2 FYNNEI. Trimming cost V 3 bases and J 0 bases, with 10 bases left between them. The CDR3 bases that were read are TGTGCCAGCAGTGAGGGCAGGGCTAGCACAGATACG. This gives the protein CASSEGRASTDT. The full CDR3 protein is CASSEGRASTDTQYF.

This clone was counted only a few times. Read sequence stops 3 residues before the CDR3 end, and the germline J gene provides the missing end. This chain connects TRBV2 to TRBJ2-7; the match to TRBD2 covers 13 bases. This CDR3 spans 16 amino acids. Looked up from germline, CDR1 is SNHLY and CDR2 is FYNNEI. Trimming at V came to 2 bases and at J to 4 bases, leaving 5 bases not matched to a gene. This CDR3 reads CASSEPEGLAGYEQYF. Incomplete CDR3 DNA: TGTGCCAGCAGTGAACCAGAGGGACTAGCGGGGTACGAG. The whole variable domain, remainder taken from reference TRBV2 and TRBJ2-7, is EPEVTQTPSHQVTQMGQEVILRCVPISNHLYFYWYRQILGQKVEFLVSFYNNEISEKSEIFDDQFSVERPDGSNFTLKIRSTKLEDSAMYFCASSEPEGLAGYEQYFGPGTRLTVT.

As to this clone: The read is 3 residues too short to cover the CDR3 end, so that end is filled in from the germline J gene. This chain links TRBV5-1 with TRBJ1-1; a weak D match, TRBD1 (6 bases). Germline-derived CDR1 and CDR2 are SGHRS and YFSETQ. CDR3 size: 14 residues. V shed 1 base and J shed 4 bases, with 11 bases lying between them. The CDR3 here is CASSLNGQFTEAFF. CDR3 DNA (partial): TGCGCCAGCAGCTTGAACGGACAGTTCACTGAA. The whole variable domain, filled in from reference TRBV5-1 and TRBJ1-1, reads KAGVTQTPRYLIKTRGQQVTLSCSPISGHRSVSWYQQTPGQGLQFLFEYFSETQRNKGNFPGRFSGRQFSNSRSEMNVSTLELGDSALYLCASSLNGQFTEAFFGQGTRLTVV.

There are many counts of this clone. The CDR3 goes on 3 residues after the read ends, and that part is filled in from the germline J gene. This rearrangement joins TRBV18 to TRBJ1-1, with D possibly matching TRBD1 (6 bases). Germline CDR1 KGHSH, CDR2 LQKENI. The CDR3 sequence is 15 residues long. Trimming cost V 0 bases and J 2 bases, with 10 bases left between them. The sequenced CDR3 bases are TGTGCCAGCTCACCACCGGCGACAGGTAACACTGAA. The encoded protein is CASSPPATGNTE. The whole CDR3 region reads CASSPPATGNTEAFF. Combining the CDR3 with reference TRBV18 and TRBJ1-1 gives the whole variable domain NAGVMQNPRHLVRRRGQEARLRCSPMKGHSHVYWYRQLPEEGLKFMVYLQKENIIDESGMPKERFSAEFPKEGPSILRIQQVVRGDSAAYFCASSPPATGNTEAFFGQGTRLTVV.

This clone was seen a few times. Read sequence stops 3 residues before the CDR3 end, and the germline J gene provides the missing end. The V gene is TRBV5-1, the J gene TRBJ2-2; 7 bases match TRBD1. The V gene's germline CDR1 is SGHRS and CDR2 YFSETQ. The CDR3 length is 13 residues. The J segment lost 3 bases and the V segment lost 4 bases, leaving 0 bases of the junction unmatched. The covered CDR3 bases are TGCGCCAGCAGCCAGGGGGACACCGGGGAG. Its translation: CASSQGDTGE. The complete CDR3 sequence is CASSQGDTGELFF.

Remarks on this clone: The missing CDR3 end, 3 residues past where the read stops, is filled in from the germline J gene. The rearrangement joins TRBV11-2 to TRBJ1-1; TRBD1 matches 8 bases. This CDR3 spans 15 amino acids. The J segment lost 5 bases and the V segment lost 4 bases, leaving 9 bases of the junction unmatched. Germline V gives CDR1 SGHAT, CDR2 FQNNGV. The part of the CDR3 DNA that was read is TGTGCCAGCAGCTCATTAAGGGACAGGACGACTGAA. Translation: CASSSLRDRTTE. The whole CDR3 sequence is CASSSLRDRTTEAFF.

This clone was counted ten times or more. Coverage ceases 3 residues before the CDR3 finishes, and the germline J gene fills in the end. The V and J genes are TRBV5-6 and TRBJ2-7; the D is unclear. The CDR3 runs to 14 residues. The ends were cut back, 4 bases at V and 0 bases at J, with 11 bases in the middle. In germline, CDR1 is SGHDT, CDR2 YYEEEE. The CDR3 loop reads CASSPFRVSYEQYF. The DNA read from the CDR3 is TGTGCCAGCAGCCCGTTTAGGGTCTCCTACGAG.

Of note for this clone: The read stops 3 residues short of the end of the CDR3; the missing end is completed from the germline J gene. The gene calls are TRBV19 and TRBJ2-2; no definite D call. Germline-derived CDR1 and CDR2 are LNHDA and SQIVND (reference sequence). Between the trimmed V and J ends, which lost 6 bases and 1 base, there was a span of 15 bases. The CDR3 extends over 16 amino acids. CDR3 sequence reads: CASSHTGTWNTGELFF. The part of the CDR3 DNA that was read is TGTGCCAGTAGCCACACGGGTACCTGGAACACCGGGGAG.

This clone appeared many times. The CDR3 goes on 3 residues after the read ends, and that part is filled in from the germline J gene. The V and J genes are TRBV19 and TRBJ2-7; 12 bases are a match to TRBD1. The V and J ends lost 5 bases and 2 bases, in that order; junction bases with no gene match: 4. CDR1 and CDR2 (germline): LNHDA, SQIVND (reference sequence). The CDR3 is 15 residues long. CDR3 bases read: TGTGCCAGTAGTGTCCGGGACAGGGGGCCCTACGAG. Amino acid sequence: CASSVRDRGPYE. The complete CDR3 protein is CASSVRDRGPYEQYF.

As concerns this clone: The DNA ends 3 residues before the CDR3 does, and the rest of the CDR3 is filled in from the germline J gene. The chain is built from TRBV5-1 and TRBJ1-3; possible D gene TRBD1, 5 bases. Trimming took 3 bases from V and 3 from J, leaving 10 bases between them. The CDR3 totals 14 residues. Germline CDR1 is SGHRS and CDR2 is YFSETQ. The sequenced part of the CDR3 DNA is TGCGCCAGCAGCTCGCAGGGTCGTGGAAACACC. It translates to CASSSQGRGNT. The whole CDR3 is CASSSQGRGNTIYF. The whole variable domain, filled in from reference TRBV5-1 and TRBJ1-3, reads KAGVTQTPRYLIKTRGQQVTLSCSPISGHRSVSWYQQTPGQGLQFLFEYFSETQRNKGNFPGRFSGRQFSNSRSEMNVSTLELGDSALYLCASSSQGRGNTIYFGEGSWLTVV.

This clone was recorded at least ten times. Sequencing ends 3 residues short of the CDR3 end; the germline J gene provides the rest. This rearrangement joins TRBV19 to TRBJ2-1, with D possibly being TRBD1 (5 bases). CDR3 length: 16 residues. V was cut by 6 bases and J by 0 bases, with 15 bases left in between. The germline V gene encodes CDR1 LNHDA and CDR2 SQIVND (reference sequence). The CDR3 DNA, read in part, is TGTGCCAGTAGCGAGAGTCTAGGGGTCTCCTACAATGAG. This translates into CASSESLGVSYNE. The entire CDR3 reads CASSESLGVSYNEQFF. The full variable domain, with the rest looked up from reference TRBV19 and TRBJ2-1, is DGGITQSPKYLFRKEGQNVTLSCEQNLNHDAMYWYRQDPGQGLRLIYYSQIVNDFQKGDIAEGYSVSREKKESFPLTVTSAQKNPTAFYLCASSESLGVSYNEQFFGPGTRLTVL.

This clone has a handful of counts. CDR3 region: CASHLTGKGSYEQYF. CDR3 DNA, as far as it was read: TGTGCCAGCCACCTGACAGGGAAGGGCTCCTACGAG. The gene calls are TRBV18 and TRBJ2-7, with TRBD1 matching 7 bases. The CDR3 end lies 3 residues beyond the end of the read and is filled in from the germline J gene. In germline, CDR1 is KGHSH, CDR2 LQKENI. The CDR3 loop spans 15 amino acids. V was pared by 8 bases and J by 0 bases, with 10 bases of the junction left unmatched. The full variable domain, its missing parts supplied by reference TRBV18 and TRBJ2-7, is NAGVMQNPRHLVRRRGQEARLRCSPMKGHSHVYWYRQLPEEGLKFMVYLQKENIIDESGMPKERFSAEFPKEGPSILRIQQVVRGDSAAYFCASHLTGKGSYEQYFGPGTRLTVT.

Only a few counts were recorded for this clone. The CDR3 end is not reached by the read, which stops 3 residues before it; the germline J gene fills it in. V usage is TRBV19 and J usage is TRBJ2-7; TRBD2 agrees at 11 bases. The CDR3 has 15 residues. Germline CDR1 LNHDA, CDR2 SQIVND (reference sequence). The trim removed 4 bases at V and 3 bases at J, leaving 5 bases unmatched. The CDR3 DNA, read in part, is TGTGCCAGTAGTACCATAGCGGGAGGGAACTACGAG. This sequence encodes CASSTIAGGNYE. The whole CDR3 reads CASSTIAGGNYEQYF.

In the case of this clone: Sequencing ends 3 residues short of the CDR3 end; the germline J gene provides the rest. The chain joins TRBV6-2 or TRBV6-3 to TRBJ2-2; D may be TRBD1 (6 bases). The germline V gene encodes CDR1 MNHEY and CDR2 SVGEGT. The ends were cut back, 5 bases at V and 3 bases at J, with 10 bases in the middle. This CDR3 comprises 14 residues. The CDR3 bases that were read are TGTGCCAGCAGTGAGGACAGAGACACCGGGGAG. It specifies CASSEDRDTGE. The whole CDR3 sequence reads CASSEDRDTGELFF.

As to this clone: The read ends 3 residues shy of where the CDR3 ends; the end is completed using the germline J gene. The chain carries TRBV30 and TRBJ1-5; the D gene is possibly TRBD1 (5 bases). The germline CDR1 and CDR2 sequences are GTSNPN and SVGIG (reference sequence). The CDR3 is 18 residues long. Trimming took 0 bases from V and 6 from J, leaving 24 bases between them. The sequenced part of the CDR3 DNA is TGTGCCTGGAGTGTACCCAGGGCTTGGGCCCTACGAGTTCAGCCC. It translates to CAWSVPRAWALRVQP. The full CDR3 is CAWSVPRAWALRVQPQHF.

This clone was detected ten times or more. The sequence runs out 3 residues before the end of the CDR3; the remainder is reconstructed from the germline J gene. The sample has other DNA sequences that encode this CDR3 too. The chain couples TRBV6-2 or TRBV6-3 to TRBJ2-7; possibly TRBD1 for D (5 bases). The CDR3 is made up of 16 amino acids. The V and J ends lost 5 bases and 3 bases respectively, with 20 bases between them. In germline, CDR1 is MNHEY, CDR2 SVGEGT. The CDR3: CASSTANTGFGYEQYF. The CDR3 bases that were read are TGTGCCAGCAGTACTGCGAACACAGGTTTCGGCTACGAG.

In this sample, this clone turned up a few times. The read ends 3 residues early relative to the CDR3; the germline J gene fills the gap. The rearrangement links TRBV5-6 to TRBJ1-3, with D maybe TRBD1 (5 bases). Germline lookup yields CDR1 SGHDT and CDR2 YYEEEE. Trimming removed 4 bases at V and 4 bases at J, with 15 bases between. The CDR3 sequence is 15 residues long. Incomplete CDR3 DNA: TGTGCCAGCAGCCCGGGACTGCCACGAGGAAACACC. The encoded protein is CASSPGLPRGNT. The CDR3 in its entirety is CASSPGLPRGNTIYF.

The table lists this clone with many counts. Sequencing ends 3 residues short of the CDR3 end; the germline J gene provides the rest. The rearrangement joins TRBV24-1 to TRBJ2-2, with 8 bases fitting TRBD1. This CDR3 is built from 17 residues. With V trimmed by 2 bases and J by 3 bases, 7 bases remained unmatched. CDR1 is KGHDR and CDR2 is SFDVKD in the germline V gene. CDR3 sequence: CATSDSPGGRDTGELFF. CDR3 DNA, as far as it was read: TGTGCCACCAGTGATTCTCCAGGGGGCAGGGACACCGGGGAG.

This clone has ten or more counts. The read falls 3 residues short of the CDR3 end, and the missing part is taken from the germline J gene. The V and J genes are TRBV5-1 and TRBJ1-1; TRBD1 is a possible D gene (5 bases). Germline CDR1 SGHRS, CDR2 YFSETQ. The CDR3 loop spans 13 amino acids. V was trimmed by 2 bases and J by 4 bases, leaving 9 bases between them. The CDR3 loop reads CASSFSGGTEAFF. CDR3 DNA, as far as it was read: TGCGCCAGCAGCTTCTCGGGGGGCACTGAA.

About this clone: The read falls 3 residues short of the CDR3 end, and the missing part is taken from the germline J gene. The V gene is TRBV5-1, the J gene TRBJ2-7; D gene unclear. Germline CDR1 is SGHRS and CDR2 is YFSETQ. There are 13 residues in the CDR3. V was clipped by 2 bases and J by 2 bases, with 8 bases between them. The CDR3 loop reads CASSFTPTYEQYF. Incomplete CDR3 DNA: TGCGCCAGCAGCTTCACTCCCACCTACGAG.

This clone was seen ten or more times. Sequencing ends 3 residues short of the CDR3 end; the germline J gene provides the rest. The V call is TRBV20-1, the J call TRBJ1-1, with 12 bases lining up with TRBD1. This CDR3 is 16 amino acids long. Germline V gene sequence: CDR1 DFQATT, CDR2 SNEGSKA (reference sequence). The ends lost 5 bases at V and 1 base at J; junction bases unmatched: 8. CDR3 DNA, as far as it was read: TGCAGTGCTTGGGACAGGGGGCGCGGGACGAACACTGAA. Protein: CSAWDRGRGTNTE. The complete CDR3 protein is CSAWDRGRGTNTEAFF.

Note on this clone: The missing CDR3 end, 3 residues past where the read stops, is filled in from the germline J gene. The V and J genes are TRBV11-1 and TRBJ2-1; 8 bases are shared with TRBD1. The CDR3 loop spans 15 amino acids. CDR1 and CDR2 (germline): SGHAT, FQDESV (reference sequence). After removal of 0 bases from V and 5 bases from J, the junction contained 3 bases not matched to a gene. The CDR3 protein is CASSLALTGDNEQFF. CDR3 DNA, as far as it was read: TGTGCCAGCAGCTTAGCGTTGACAGGGGACAATGAG.

This clone has ten or more counts. The read falls 3 residues short of the CDR3 end, and the missing part is taken from the germline J gene. The chain links TRBV10-3 to TRBJ1-4; TRBD1 matches 7 bases. Germline V gene sequence: CDR1 ENHRY, CDR2 SYGVKD. J was trimmed by 5 bases and V by 1 base; bases with no gene match: 4. This CDR3 contains 15 residues. The sequenced part of the CDR3 DNA is TGTGCCATCAGTGAGTTCGGGACAGAAAATGAAAAA. As protein: CAISEFGTENEK. From start to end, the CDR3 is CAISEFGTENEKLFF.

This clone was picked up a small number of times. The sequenced fragment ends 3 residues before the CDR3 boundary, so the rest is inferred from the germline J gene. J is TRBJ1-5 and V is TRBV5-6; no firm D call. Trimming pared 0 bases from V and 5 bases from J, leaving 12 bases between. From germline, CDR1 is SGHDT and CDR2 YYEEEE. The CDR3 has 15 amino acids. The sequenced part of the CDR3 DNA is TGTGCCAGCAGCTTGGGAGCCGTACTAGATCAGCCC. This translates into CASSLGAVLDQP. The full-length CDR3 reads as CASSLGAVLDQPQHF.

This clone was detected only a few times. The read terminates 3 residues before the CDR3 end, so the remaining end is supplied by the germline J gene. V gene TRBV18 combines with J gene TRBJ1-2, with TRBD1 as a possible D gene (6 bases). The V gene's germline CDR1 is KGHSH and CDR2 LQKENI. The V gene lost 2 bases and the J gene lost 3 bases, with 19 bases spanning the gap. This CDR3 has 17 amino acids. The CDR3 loop reads CASSPVARTGTYYGYTF. The DNA read from the CDR3 is TGTGCCAGCTCACCAGTGGCCCGAACAGGGACCTACTATGGC.

Remarks on this clone: The CDR3 end is not reached by the read, which stops 3 residues before it; the germline J gene fills it in. The chain is built from TRBV20-1 and TRBJ2-7, with D tentatively TRBD2 (5 bases). Germline V gene data show CDR1 as DFQATT and CDR2 as SNEGSKA (reference sequence). This CDR3 spans 13 amino acids. V was trimmed by 7 bases and J by 4 bases, leaving 17 bases between them. The CDR3 region is CSGRYSSRYEQYF. The DNA read from the CDR3 is TGCAGTGGGAGGTACAGCTCACGTTACGAG.

This clone was picked up many times. One end of the junction does not line up with germline, which may come from a read error. The CDR3 goes on 3 residues after the read ends, and that part is filled in from the germline J gene. The chain carries TRBV4-2 and TRBJ2-5; 10 bases agree with TRBD2. The CDR3 totals 17 residues. Germline lookup yields CDR1 LGHNA and CDR2 YNFKEQ. CDR3 DNA, as far as it was read: TGCGCCAGCAGCCAAGATTTCAGCGGGAGGGCCTTAGAGACC. Protein: CASSQDFSGRALET. The full CDR3 sequence reads CASSQDFSGRALETQYF.

This clone occurred many times. The read terminates 3 residues ahead of where the CDR3 ends, so the germline J gene completes it. The genes are TRBV2 and TRBJ2-7; D unresolved. This CDR3 spans 11 amino acids. Trimming removed 4 bases from V and 3 bases from J, with 4 bases in between. Germline CDR1 reads SNHLY; CDR2 reads FYNNEI. CDR3 DNA (partial): TGTGCCAGCAGTGCCCACTACGAG. Protein: CASSAHYE. The CDR3 in its entirety is CASSAHYEQYF.